This T cell receptor (beta chain) was identified in a study of OX40 agonist ivuxolimab in advanced cancers. In the study overall: Intravenous ivuxolimab was administered to patients every 2 weeks at 0.01 to 10 mg/kg. Regarding the study as a whole: Averaged across samples, CD8+ T cells carried more expanded clones than CD4+ did.

Here immunoSEQ multiplex PCR was the method, and the copy in TCRdb shows in-frame clones only, minus some. Of about 90,000 clones listed, 90% were seen once; the top ten hold roughly 0.17%. Remarks on this clone: Its antigen is currently unknown.

The TCR was taken from an adult with an advanced solid tumor such as melanoma, head and neck, liver or kidney cancer. The input for sequencing was CD4+ or CD8+ T cells sorted from blood, taken in a trial of the OX40 agonist ivuxolimab.

CDR3 sequence (DNA): TGTGCCAGCAGCTGGGGGTACAATGAGCAGTTCTTC. Translation gives CASSWGYNEQFF. The genes are TRBV11-2 and TRBJ2-1, with D possibly called TRBD1 or TRBD2 (5 bases each). V gave up 4 bases and J gave up 4 bases, with 5 bases separating them. The CDR3 spans 12 residues. Germline CDR1 and CDR2: SGHAT and FQNNGV.